This paragraph reports one TCR beta chain. With the 5' RACE reads reprocessed, TCRdb shows one record per CDR3 protein and no DNA. Its clone listing holds 160,000 or so distinct CDR3 sequences. These data come from a study of T cells expressing NK-cell markers. The sequence derives from a woman aged 18 to 75 in good health. Sequenced material: blood T cells: a sorted CD56 or NKG2C T cell subset, CD4+ or CD8+ T cells, or bulk PBMC T cells (not recorded which).

This chain's CDR3 is CASSLTGLVVADTQYF. This rearrangement joins TRBV27 to TRBJ2-3; TCRdb indicates TRBD2, and absent DNA this call remains unverified. The CDR3 consists of 16 residues. The V gene's germline CDR1 is MNHEY and CDR2 SMNVEV (reference sequence).